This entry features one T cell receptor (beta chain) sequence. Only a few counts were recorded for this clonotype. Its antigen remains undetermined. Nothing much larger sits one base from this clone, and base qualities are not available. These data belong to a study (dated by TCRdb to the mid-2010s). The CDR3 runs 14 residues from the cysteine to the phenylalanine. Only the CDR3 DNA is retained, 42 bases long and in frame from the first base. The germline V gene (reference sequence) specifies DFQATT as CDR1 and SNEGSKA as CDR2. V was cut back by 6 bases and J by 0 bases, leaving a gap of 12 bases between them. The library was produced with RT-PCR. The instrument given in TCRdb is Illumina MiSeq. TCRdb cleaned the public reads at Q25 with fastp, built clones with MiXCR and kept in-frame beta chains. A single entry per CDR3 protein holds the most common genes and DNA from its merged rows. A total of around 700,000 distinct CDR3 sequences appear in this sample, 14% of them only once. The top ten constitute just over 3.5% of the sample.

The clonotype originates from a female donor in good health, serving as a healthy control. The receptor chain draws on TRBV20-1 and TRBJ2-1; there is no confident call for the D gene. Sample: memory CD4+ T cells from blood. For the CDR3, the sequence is CSASWLISYNEQFF. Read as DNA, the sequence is TGCAGTGCCAGCTGGCTAATCTCCTACAATGAGCAGTTCTTC.